The source of this T cell receptor (beta chain) is a study of STAT5B mutations in CD4+ large granular lymphocyte leukemia. Looking at the study overall: The CDR3 'QG' motif was associated with a particular HLA allele among healthy donors.

Using immunoSEQ multiplex PCR, the repertoire was profiled, and TCRdb retains in-frame clones only, with some absent. The table lists more than 30,000 clones, 79% of them singletons. Details on this clone: Its antigen is unidentified.

The germline V gene encodes CDR1 LNHDA and CDR2 SQIVND (reference sequence). V was clipped by 1 base and J by 4 bases, with 7 bases between them. This CDR3 is 14 amino acids long. The study, taken as a whole, reports: Compared with healthy controls (2/35), patient top clones favored TRBV06 (8/27).

This TCR was recovered from a human donor in good health. The specimen was CD4+ T cells from blood buffy coats. The V and J genes are TRBV19 and TRBJ2-2; no reliable D call. The CDR3 nucleotides are TGTGCCAGTAGTATAGGCAGTGGCACCGGGGAGCTGTTTTTT. Protein product: CASSIGSGTGELFF.